The source of this TCR beta chain is a study of CD8 T cells in Susac syndrome. When the RNA was reverse transcribed, random hexamers were used with an input of roughly 0.45 to 1 ug. Coverage of TCR beta CDR3 amplification by immunoSEQ multiplex PCR extended to 54 Vbeta and 13 Jbeta. TCRdb recomputed calls from the immunoSEQ multiplex PCR reads with MiXCR, one row per CDR3 protein. The data show about 290,000 distinct CDR3 sequences, approximately 90% seen once. With 0 bases removed from V and 6 bases from J, the gap between germline ends came to 7 bases. The CDR3 extends over 13 amino acids. Per germline, CDR1 SGHRS and CDR2 YFSETQ.

Sequenced sample: CD8+ T cells from PBMCs. The TCR was taken from a human donor with multiple sclerosis. This chain links TRBV5-1 with TRBJ2-4, with D unclear. CDR3 DNA sequence: TGCGCCAGCAGCTTGGGGGTCCGAAACATTCAGTACTTC. Translating gives CASSLGVRNIQYF. Supplemented by reference TRBV5-1 and TRBJ2-4, the full variable domain reads KAGVTQTPRYLIKTRGQQVTLSCSPISGHRSVSWYQQTPGQGLQFLFEYFSETQRNKGNFPGRFSGRQFSNSRSEMNVSTLELGDSALYLCASSLGVRNIQYFGAGTRLSVL.